The 23 T cell receptor beta chains below all came from one sample that was sequenced in a study of Ad26.COV2.S vaccination and SARS-CoV-2 variants. Treatment described: approximately 18 received Ad26.COV2.S at low or high dose, single or two shots; five or six received placebo; per-sample allocation not given. The study sampled participants on day 63 after the first vaccine or placebo injection. TCRdb keeps only in-frame clones here, not all; method: immunoSEQ multiplex PCR. Of 350,000 to 500,000 clones listed, 89% are singletons. Here the sequenced sample was peripheral blood, taken in a trial of Ad26.COV2.S vaccine versus placebo. These TCRs come from a person aged 18 to 65 who received the Ad26.COV2.S COVID-19 vaccine or a placebo.

The chain links TRBV28 to TRBJ1-2; a weak D match, TRBD1 (5 bases). In germline, CDR1 is MDHEN, CDR2 SYDVKM. This CDR3 spans 12 amino acids. V lost 5 bases and J 3 bases, leaving 7 bases between the germline ends. In DNA form, the CDR3 reads TGTGCCAGCAGTACAGGATACTATGGCTACACCTTC. Amino acids: CASSTGYYGYTF.

This chain uses TRBV6-1 with TRBJ1-2, with unresolved D. Germline lookup yields CDR1 MNHNS and CDR2 SASEGT. Trimming left V 2 bases short and J 6 bases short, with 25 bases between. The CDR3 is 18 residues long. The CDR3 DNA reads TGTGCCAGCAGTGAATGGGAGGGTTGGCCGAGTTTTTTTCATGGCTACACCTTC. Translation: CASSEWEGWPSFFHGYTF.

This clone was seen a few times. The chain carries TRBV20-1 and TRBJ2-3; 10 bases line up with TRBD2. CDR1 is DFQATT and CDR2 is SNEGSKA in the germline V gene (reference sequence). The CDR3 has 24 amino acids. The V segment lost 3 bases and the J segment 1 base; nucleotides outside the gene matches: 31. DNA for the CDR3: TGCAGTGCTAGTCATCGGCCCCACCAACTCAGCGGGGGGGCGGGATGGATAGGCACAGATACGCAGTATTTT. It encodes CSASHRPHQLSGGAGWIGTDTQYF.

This chain joins TRBV7-9 and TRBJ1-6, with TRBD1 matching over 7 bases. The trim removed 7 bases at V and 5 bases at J, leaving 5 bases unmatched. CDR1 SEHNR and CDR2 FQNEAQ come from the germline V gene (reference sequence). The CDR3 extends over 14 amino acids. The chain's CDR3 is CASNRDRDNSPLHF. The CDR3, as DNA: TGTGCCAGCAACCGGGACAGAGATAATTCACCCCTCCACTTT.

This clone has just a few counts. The chain couples TRBV24-1 to TRBJ1-5, with a possible D match to TRBD1 (5 bases). The CDR3 has 14 amino acids. Germline V gives CDR1 KGHDR, CDR2 SFDVKD. V gave up 4 bases and J gave up 5 bases, with 11 bases separating them. The CDR3 reads CATSDGTVDQPQHF. The CDR3 bases are TGTGCCACCAGTGACGGGACCGTCGATCAGCCCCAGCATTTT.

The chain carries TRBV3-1 (or the pseudogene TRBV3-2) and TRBJ1-3; unclear D gene. Trimming took 3 bases from V and 0 from J, leaving 6 bases between them. The germline CDR1 and CDR2 sequences are LGHDT and YNNKEL (reference sequence). This CDR3 has 14 residues. In DNA form, the CDR3 reads TGTGCCAGCAGCCACCACGGCTCTGGAAACACCATATATTTT. It specifies CASSHHGSGNTIYF.

The CDR3 region is CASSFLLVGYTF. The CDR3 DNA sequence: TGTGCCAGTAGTTTCCTACTGGTTGGCTACACCTTC. The V and J genes are TRBV19 and TRBJ1-2, with D unresolved. The length of the CDR3 is 12 residues. The V end lost 5 bases, the J end lost 7 bases, and 11 bases lay between the germline ends. Per germline, CDR1 LNHDA and CDR2 SQIVND (reference sequence).

In this sample, this clone turned up once. The chain carries TRBV9 and TRBJ2-3; D uncertain. Trimming removed 5 bases at V and 1 base at J, with 8 bases between. The CDR3 is 13 residues long. Germline assignment: CDR1 SGDLS and CDR2 YYNGEE. CDR3 bases: TGTGCCAGCAGTACGGCGGGCACAGATACGCAGTATTTT. This gives the protein CASSTAGTDTQYF.

The CDR3 nucleotides are TGTGCCAGCTCCTCAGGACAGGGGGCTCGAGAGACCCAGTACTTC. Its translation: CASSSGQGARETQYF. The rearrangement uses TRBV18 and TRBJ2-5, with TRBD1 matching over 11 bases. V gave up 6 bases and J gave up 4 bases; unmatched junction bases: 7. CDR1 and CDR2 (germline): KGHSH, LQKENI. The CDR3 has 15 amino acids.

The genes are TRBV29-1 and TRBJ2-1; 8 positions agree with TRBD2. The junction had 6 bases not matched to a gene; V was cut back by 2 bases and J by 6 bases. Per the germline V gene, CDR1 is SQVTM and CDR2 is ANQGSEA. This CDR3 contains 14 residues. The CDR3 nucleotides read TGCAGCGTTGAAACGGCGGGAGGTGGCAATGAGCAGTTCTTC. It is translated as CSVETAGGGNEQFF.

The J gene is TRBJ1-5, the V gene TRBV6-5; perhaps TRBD1 as D (6 bases). The V and J ends lost 4 bases and 11 bases respectively, with 24 bases between them. The CDR3 has 16 residues. The germline gives CDR1 MNHEY, CDR2 SVGAGI. The CDR3 region has the DNA TGTGCCAGCAGTTCCGAGGGGGGGCGCATACAGAGGGCCCAGCATTTT. Amino acids: CASSSEGGRIQRAQHF.

DNA for the CDR3: TGTGCCAGCAGCCCCCGCGGGATGGATGGCTACACCTTC. Protein: CASSPRGMDGYTF. J is TRBJ1-2 and V is TRBV5-4; D remains ambiguous. This CDR3 has 13 residues. Germline CDR1 is SGHNT and CDR2 is YYREEE (reference sequence). V gave up 4 bases and J gave up 6 bases, with 13 bases separating them.

The chain has TRBV4-3 and TRBJ2-6, with 9 bases aligning to TRBD1. The CDR3 consists of 18 residues. CDR1 and CDR2 from the germline V gene are LGHNA and YSLEER. The junction had 9 bases not matched to a gene; V was cut back by 3 bases and J by 3 bases. The chain's CDR3 is CASSQTPGTGFGANVLTF. CDR3 nucleotide sequence: TGCGCCAGCAGCCAGACCCCGGGGACAGGGTTTGGGGCCAACGTCCTGACTTTC.

The V and J genes are TRBV19 and TRBJ2-5, with 7 bases fitting TRBD2. After removal of 3 bases from V and 4 bases from J, the junction contained 11 bases not matched to a gene. CDR1 is LNHDA and CDR2 is SQIVND in the germline V gene (reference sequence). The CDR3 covers 16 residues. CDR3 nucleotide sequence: TGTGCCAGTAGTATCGGGGAGGGGCAATGGGGAGAGACCCAGTACTTC. It is translated as CASSIGEGQWGETQYF. Using reference TRBV19 and TRBJ2-5 for the parts outside the CDR3, the full variable domain is DGGITQSPKYLFRKEGQNVTLSCEQNLNHDAMYWYRQDPGQGLRLIYYSQIVNDFQKGDIAEGYSVSREKKESFPLTVTSAQKNPTAFYLCASSIGEGQWGETQYFGPGTRLLVL.

The chain carries TRBV4-3 and TRBJ1-4; D possibly corresponds to TRBD1 (5 bases). Germline CDR1 is LGHNA and CDR2 is YSLEER. CDR3 size: 14 residues. V lost 4 bases and J 4 bases, leaving 10 bases between the germline ends. Written as DNA, the CDR3 is TGCGCCAGCAGCCCCGGGGGGAGTAATGAAAAACTGTTTTTT. The encoded protein is CASSPGGSNEKLFF.

V usage is TRBV9 and J usage is TRBJ1-2; TRBD1 agrees at 7 bases. Germline V lookup: CDR1 SGDLS, CDR2 YYNGEE. V dropped 0 bases and J dropped 2; count of bases not matched to a gene: 4. The CDR3 has 15 residues. The CDR3 reads CASSVAPQGNYGYTF. The CDR3 nucleotides are TGTGCCAGCAGCGTAGCCCCACAGGGGAACTATGGCTACACCTTC.

This sequence joins TRBV27 and TRBJ2-1, with TRBD2 identical over 10 bases. Germline trimming cut 5 bases from V and 7 bases from J; bases unmatched to any gene: 5. The germline CDR1 and CDR2 sequences are MNHEY and SMNVEV (reference sequence). The CDR3 runs 14 residues. DNA for the CDR3: TGTGCCAGCAGTCTAGCGGGAGTCTGGAATGAGCAGTTCTTC. As protein: CASSLAGVWNEQFF.

The rearrangement joins TRBV4-3 to TRBJ1-6; 8 positions agree with TRBD1. This CDR3 region has 17 residues. J gave up 7 bases and V 2 bases, and 10 bases lay outside the gene matches. Germline assignment: CDR1 LGHNA and CDR2 YSLEER. CDR3 nucleotides: TGCGCCAGCAGCCAAATGGACAGGGTGATCGGGAATTCACCCCTCCACTTT. This codes for CASSQMDRVIGNSPLHF.

This chain connects TRBV7-3 to TRBJ1-3; TRBD1 agrees at 9 bases. The CDR3 extends over 18 amino acids. Losses at the gene ends were 0 bases for V and 3 bases for J; bases not matched to a gene: 9. Germline CDR1 SGHTA, CDR2 FQGTGA. CDR3 residues: CASSLTWDRVVGGNTIYF. The DNA of the CDR3 is TGTGCCAGCAGCTTAACATGGGACAGGGTGGTTGGTGGAAACACCATATATTTT. Filled out from reference TRBV7-3 and TRBJ1-3, the complete variable domain reads GAGVSQTPSNKVTEKGKYVELRCDPISGHTALYWYRQSLGQGPEFLIYFQGTGAADDSGLPNDRFFAVRPEGSVSTLKIQRTERGDSAVYLCASSLTWDRVVGGNTIYFGEGSWLTVV.

The genes are TRBV24-1 and TRBJ2-1, with D maybe TRBD1 (6 bases). The V end lost 5 bases, the J end lost 0 bases, and 19 bases lay between the germline ends. CDR1 is KGHDR and CDR2 is SFDVKD in the germline V gene. This CDR3 comprises 18 residues. CDR3: CATSGPGRDKSSYNEQFF. The CDR3 DNA is TGTGCCACCAGTGGCCCCGGTCGGGACAAGAGCTCCTACAATGAGCAGTTCTTC.

V is TRBV4-2 and J is TRBJ2-7; 7 bases are a match to TRBD1. CDR3 size: 15 residues. With V trimmed by 2 bases and J by 3 bases, 7 bases remained unmatched. Germline lookup yields CDR1 LGHNA and CDR2 YNFKEQ. Here the CDR3 reads CASSQSQTGFYEQYF. The CDR3 DNA is TGTGCCAGCAGCCAAAGCCAGACAGGGTTCTACGAGCAGTACTTC.

This chain uses TRBV7-9 with TRBJ1-6, with a possible D match to TRBD1 (6 bases). The CDR3 is made up of 14 amino acids. V was shortened by 6 bases and J by 5 bases, with 11 bases between the two germline ends. From germline, CDR1 is SEHNR and CDR2 FQNEAQ (reference sequence). The CDR3 coding sequence is TGTGCCAGCAGACCGGGACACAATAATTCACCCCTCCACTTT. Its translation is CASRPGHNNSPLHF.

This chain connects TRBV11-2 to TRBJ2-4, with 13 bases matching TRBD2. The trim removed 1 base at V and 0 bases at J, leaving 6 bases unmatched. The CDR3 loop spans 19 amino acids. The germline gives CDR1 SGHAT, CDR2 FQNNGV. CDR3 region: CASSLGTSGGTLAKNIQYF. The CDR3 DNA sequence: TGTGCCAGCAGCTTAGGGACTAGCGGGGGTACCCTAGCCAAAAACATTCAGTACTTC.